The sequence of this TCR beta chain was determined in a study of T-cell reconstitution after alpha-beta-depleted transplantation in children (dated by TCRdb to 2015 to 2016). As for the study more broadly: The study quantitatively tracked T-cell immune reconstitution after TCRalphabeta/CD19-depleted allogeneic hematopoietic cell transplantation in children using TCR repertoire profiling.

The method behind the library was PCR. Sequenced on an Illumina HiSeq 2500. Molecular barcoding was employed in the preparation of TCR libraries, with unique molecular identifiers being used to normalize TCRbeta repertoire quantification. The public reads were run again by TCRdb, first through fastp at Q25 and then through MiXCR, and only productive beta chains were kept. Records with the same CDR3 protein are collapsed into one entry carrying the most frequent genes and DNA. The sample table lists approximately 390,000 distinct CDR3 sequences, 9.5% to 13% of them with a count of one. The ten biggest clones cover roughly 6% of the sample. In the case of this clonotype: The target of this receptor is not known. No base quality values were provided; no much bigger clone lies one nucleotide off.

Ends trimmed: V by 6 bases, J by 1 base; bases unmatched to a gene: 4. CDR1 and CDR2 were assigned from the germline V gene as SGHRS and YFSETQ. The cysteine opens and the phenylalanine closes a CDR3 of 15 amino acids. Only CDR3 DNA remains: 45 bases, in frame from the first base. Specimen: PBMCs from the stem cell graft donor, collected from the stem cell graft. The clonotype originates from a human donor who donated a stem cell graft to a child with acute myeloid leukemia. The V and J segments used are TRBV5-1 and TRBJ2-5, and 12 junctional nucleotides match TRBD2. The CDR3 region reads CASKALAGGQETQYF. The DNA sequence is TGCGCCAGCAAGGCACTAGCGGGGGGCCAAGAGACCCAGTACTTC.